This T cell receptor beta chain derives from a study of cytomegalovirus exposure and HLA in healthy donors. On this clone itself: The target antigen is unknown.

Primers included in the PCR were 60 Vbeta and 13 Jbeta primers. Clones were read by immunoSEQ multiplex PCR, and TCRdb kept only the in-frame ones, dropping some. This sample has about 170,000 clones, with around 76% found just once. Every donor was a healthy person donating bone marrow. CDR3 length: 14 residues. CDR1 and CDR2 from the germline V gene are MGHRA and YSYEKL. With 7 bases removed from V and 1 base from J, the gap between germline ends came to 13 bases. Whole-study findings and limits: The number of N-insertions in an Asian-associated ancestry cluster was reportedly below the roughly 620-donor mean in a later analysis. Productive rates of about 87% or about 30% were seen for most TCR beta V segments in an earlier analysis. Analysis was carried out at a later point, and it linked a missense DCLRE1C variant to TCR beta V- and J-gene trimming.

The chain has TRBV4-1 and TRBJ1-1, with D possibly TRBD1 on 6 matching bases. Sample: PBMCs. The clonotype was recovered from a female donor in good health and CMV-seronegative. CDR3 nucleotide sequence: TGCGCCAGCATTGGACGGACAGAGAACACTGAAGCTTTCTTT. Protein: CASIGRTENTEAFF.